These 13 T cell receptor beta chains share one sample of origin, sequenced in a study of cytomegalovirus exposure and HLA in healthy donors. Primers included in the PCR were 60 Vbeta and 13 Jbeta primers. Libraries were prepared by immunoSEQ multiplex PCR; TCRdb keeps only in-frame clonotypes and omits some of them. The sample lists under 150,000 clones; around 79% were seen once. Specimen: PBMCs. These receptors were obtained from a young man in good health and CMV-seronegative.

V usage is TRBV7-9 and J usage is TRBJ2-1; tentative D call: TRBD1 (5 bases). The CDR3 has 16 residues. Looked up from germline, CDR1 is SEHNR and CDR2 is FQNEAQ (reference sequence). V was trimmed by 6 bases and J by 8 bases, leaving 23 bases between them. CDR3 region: CASRNTAGIRYHEQFF. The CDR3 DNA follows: TGTGCCAGCAGAAACACCGCAGGGATCCGGTACCATGAGCAGTTCTTC.

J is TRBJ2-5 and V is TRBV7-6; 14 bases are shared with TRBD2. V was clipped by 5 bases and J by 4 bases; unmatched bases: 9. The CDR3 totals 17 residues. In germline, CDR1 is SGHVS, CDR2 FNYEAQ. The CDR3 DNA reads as TGTGCCAGCAGCGACACCGGGACTAGCGGGGGATTAGAGACCCAGTACTTC. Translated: CASSDTGTSGGLETQYF.

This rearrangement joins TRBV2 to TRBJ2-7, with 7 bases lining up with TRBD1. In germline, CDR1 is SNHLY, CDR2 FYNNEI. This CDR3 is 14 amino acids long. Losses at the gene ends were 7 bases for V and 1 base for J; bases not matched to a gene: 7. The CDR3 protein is CASKGDRTSYEQYF. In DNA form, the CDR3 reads TGTGCCAGCAAGGGGGACAGAACTTCCTACGAGCAGTACTTC.

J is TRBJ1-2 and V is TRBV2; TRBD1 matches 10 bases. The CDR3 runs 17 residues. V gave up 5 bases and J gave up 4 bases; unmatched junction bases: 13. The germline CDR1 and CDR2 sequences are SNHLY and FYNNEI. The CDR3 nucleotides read TGTGCCAGCAGTAACAGGGTCGGGACAGGGGCTCGCTATGGCTACACCTTC. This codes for CASSNRVGTGARYGYTF.

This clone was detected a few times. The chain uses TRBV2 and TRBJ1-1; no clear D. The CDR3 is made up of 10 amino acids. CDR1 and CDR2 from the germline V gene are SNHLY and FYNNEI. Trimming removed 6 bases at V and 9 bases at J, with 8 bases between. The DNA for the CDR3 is TGTGCCAGCAGGACGGGGAAAGCTTTCTTT. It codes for CASRTGKAFF.

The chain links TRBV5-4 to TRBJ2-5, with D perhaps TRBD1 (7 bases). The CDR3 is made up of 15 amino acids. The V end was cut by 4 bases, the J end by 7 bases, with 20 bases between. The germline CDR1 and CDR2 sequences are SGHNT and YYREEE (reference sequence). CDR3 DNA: TGTGCCAGCAGCCCCCAGGGGGGAGAAGTAGGGACCCAGTACTTC. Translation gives CASSPQGGEVGTQYF. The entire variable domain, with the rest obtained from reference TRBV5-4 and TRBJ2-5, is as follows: ETGVTQSPTHLIKTRGQQVTLRCSSQSGHNTVSWYQQALGQGPQFIFQYYREEENGRGNFPPRFSGLQFPNYSSELNVNALELDDSALYLCASSPQGGEVGTQYFGPGTRLLVL.

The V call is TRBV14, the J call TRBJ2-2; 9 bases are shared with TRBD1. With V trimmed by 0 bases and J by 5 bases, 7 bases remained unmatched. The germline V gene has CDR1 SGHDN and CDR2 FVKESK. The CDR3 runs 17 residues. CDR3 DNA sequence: TGTGCCAGCAGCCAAGATCGGGACAGGGCAGGGACCGGGGAGCTGTTTTTT. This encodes CASSQDRDRAGTGELFF.

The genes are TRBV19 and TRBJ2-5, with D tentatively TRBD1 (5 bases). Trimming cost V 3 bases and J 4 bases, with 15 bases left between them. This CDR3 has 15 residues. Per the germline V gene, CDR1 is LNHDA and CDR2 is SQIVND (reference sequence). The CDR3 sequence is CASSIGKRQRETQYF. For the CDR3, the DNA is TGTGCCAGTAGTATCGGCAAAAGACAGCGAGAGACCCAGTACTTC.

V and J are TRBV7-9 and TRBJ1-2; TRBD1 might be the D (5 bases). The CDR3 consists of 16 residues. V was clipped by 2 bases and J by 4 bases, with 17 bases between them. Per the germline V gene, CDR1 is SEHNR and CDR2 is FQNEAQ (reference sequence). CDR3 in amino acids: CASSLSVLQDLYGYTF. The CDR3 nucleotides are TGTGCCAGCAGCTTATCCGTATTACAGGATCTCTATGGCTACACCTTC.

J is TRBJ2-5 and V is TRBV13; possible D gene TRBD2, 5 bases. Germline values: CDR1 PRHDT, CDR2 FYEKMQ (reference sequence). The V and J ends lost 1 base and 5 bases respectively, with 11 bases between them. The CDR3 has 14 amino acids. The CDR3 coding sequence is TGTGCCAGCAGCTTAGAGGGCGGGCCTGAGACCCAGTACTTC. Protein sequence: CASSLEGGPETQYF.

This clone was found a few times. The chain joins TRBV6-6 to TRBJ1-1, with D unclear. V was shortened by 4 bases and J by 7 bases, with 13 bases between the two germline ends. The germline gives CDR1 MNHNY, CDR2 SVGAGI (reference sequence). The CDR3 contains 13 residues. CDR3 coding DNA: TGTGCCAGCAGTTCCCCTCCCGGCGGTGAAGCTTTCTTT. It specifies CASSSPPGGEAFF.

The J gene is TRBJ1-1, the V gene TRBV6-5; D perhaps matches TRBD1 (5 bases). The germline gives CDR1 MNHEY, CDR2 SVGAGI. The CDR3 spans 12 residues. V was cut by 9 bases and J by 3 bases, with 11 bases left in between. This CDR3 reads CASGASYTEAFF. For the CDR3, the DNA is TGTGCCAGTGGGGCATCGTACACTGAAGCTTTCTTT.

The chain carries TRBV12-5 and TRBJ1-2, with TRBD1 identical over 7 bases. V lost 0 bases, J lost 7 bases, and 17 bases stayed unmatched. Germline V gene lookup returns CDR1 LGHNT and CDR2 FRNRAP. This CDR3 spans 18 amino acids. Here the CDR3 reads CASGLVLLSGRGRLGYTF. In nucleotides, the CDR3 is TGTGCTAGTGGTTTGGTCCTCTTGTCGGGCAGGGGGAGACTTGGCTACACCTTC.